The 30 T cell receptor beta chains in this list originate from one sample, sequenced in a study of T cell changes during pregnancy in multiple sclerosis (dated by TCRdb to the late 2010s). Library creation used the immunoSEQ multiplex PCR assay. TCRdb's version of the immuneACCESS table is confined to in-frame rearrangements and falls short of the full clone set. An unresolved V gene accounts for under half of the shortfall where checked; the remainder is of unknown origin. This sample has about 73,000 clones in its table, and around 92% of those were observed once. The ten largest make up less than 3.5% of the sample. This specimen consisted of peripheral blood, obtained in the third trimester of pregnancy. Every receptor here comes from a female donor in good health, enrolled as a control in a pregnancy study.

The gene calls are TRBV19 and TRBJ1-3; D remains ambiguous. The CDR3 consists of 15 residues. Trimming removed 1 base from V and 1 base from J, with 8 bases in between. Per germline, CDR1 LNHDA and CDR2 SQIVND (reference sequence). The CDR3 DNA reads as TGTGCCAGTAGTATAGGGTATCGGTCTGGAAACACCATATATTTT. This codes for CASSIGYRSGNTIYF.

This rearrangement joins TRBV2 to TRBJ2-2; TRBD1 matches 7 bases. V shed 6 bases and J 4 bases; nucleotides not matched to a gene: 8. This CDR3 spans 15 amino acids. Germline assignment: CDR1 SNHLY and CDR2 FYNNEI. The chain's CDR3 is CASRDGQASTGELFF. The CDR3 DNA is TGTGCCAGCAGGGACGGACAGGCCTCCACCGGGGAGCTGTTTTTT.

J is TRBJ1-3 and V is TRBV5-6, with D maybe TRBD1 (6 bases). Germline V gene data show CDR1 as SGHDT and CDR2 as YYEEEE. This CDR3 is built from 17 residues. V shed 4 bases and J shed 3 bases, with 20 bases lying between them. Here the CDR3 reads CASSKTPGTWDGNTIYF. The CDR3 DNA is TGTGCCAGCAGCAAGACGCCCGGGACATGGGATGGAAACACCATATATTTT.

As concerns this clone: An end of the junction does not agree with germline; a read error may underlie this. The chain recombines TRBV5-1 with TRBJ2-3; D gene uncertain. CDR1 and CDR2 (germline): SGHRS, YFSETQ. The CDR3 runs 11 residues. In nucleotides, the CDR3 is TGCACCAGCAGCTTTGCGGATACGCAGTATTTT. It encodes CTSSFADTQYF.

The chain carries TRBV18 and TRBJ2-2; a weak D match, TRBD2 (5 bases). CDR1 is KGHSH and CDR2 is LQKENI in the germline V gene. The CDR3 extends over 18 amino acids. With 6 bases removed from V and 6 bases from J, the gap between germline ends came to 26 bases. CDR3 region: CASSTKEGSPGAPGELFF. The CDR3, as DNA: TGTGCCAGCTCGACGAAAGAAGGGAGCCCCGGCGCACCCGGGGAGCTGTTTTTT.

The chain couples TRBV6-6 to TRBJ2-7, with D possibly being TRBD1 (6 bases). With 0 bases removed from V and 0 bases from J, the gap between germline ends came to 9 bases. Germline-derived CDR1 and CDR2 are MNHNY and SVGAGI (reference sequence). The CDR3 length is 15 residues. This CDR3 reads CASSYSLDSSYEQYF. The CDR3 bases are TGTGCCAGCAGTTACTCCTTGGACAGCTCCTACGAGCAGTACTTC.

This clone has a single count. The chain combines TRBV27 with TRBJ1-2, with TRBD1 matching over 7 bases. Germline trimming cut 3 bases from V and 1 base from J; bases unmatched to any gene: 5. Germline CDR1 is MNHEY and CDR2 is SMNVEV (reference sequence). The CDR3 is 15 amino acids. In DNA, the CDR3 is TGTGCCAGCAGTTTGAGGCAGGGGGTTAACTATGGCTACACCTTC. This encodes CASSLRQGVNYGYTF.

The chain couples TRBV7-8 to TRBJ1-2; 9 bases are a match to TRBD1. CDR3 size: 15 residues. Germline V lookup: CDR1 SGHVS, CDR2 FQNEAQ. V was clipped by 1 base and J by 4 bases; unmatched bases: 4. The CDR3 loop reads CASSLGTGDLYGYTF. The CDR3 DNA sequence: TGTGCCAGCAGCTTAGGGACAGGGGATCTCTATGGCTACACCTTC.

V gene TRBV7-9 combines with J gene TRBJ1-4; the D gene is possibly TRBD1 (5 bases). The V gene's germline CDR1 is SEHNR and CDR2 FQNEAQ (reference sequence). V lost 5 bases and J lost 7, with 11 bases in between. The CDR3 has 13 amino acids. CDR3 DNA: TGTGCCAGCAGCCAGGGCGTCGGTGAAAAACTGTTTTTT. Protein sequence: CASSQGVGEKLFF.

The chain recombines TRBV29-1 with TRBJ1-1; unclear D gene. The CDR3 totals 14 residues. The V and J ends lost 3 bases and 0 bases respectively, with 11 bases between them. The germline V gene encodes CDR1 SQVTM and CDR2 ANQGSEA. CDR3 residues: CSVELLRMNTEAFF. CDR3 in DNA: TGCAGCGTTGAGTTACTGAGAATGAACACTGAAGCTTTCTTT.

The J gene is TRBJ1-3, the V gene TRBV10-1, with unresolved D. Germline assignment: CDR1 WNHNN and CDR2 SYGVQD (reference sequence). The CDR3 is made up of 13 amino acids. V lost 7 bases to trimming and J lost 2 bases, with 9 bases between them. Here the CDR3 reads CASKPGTGNTIYF. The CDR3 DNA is TGCGCCAGCAAGCCGGGGACTGGAAACACCATATATTTT.

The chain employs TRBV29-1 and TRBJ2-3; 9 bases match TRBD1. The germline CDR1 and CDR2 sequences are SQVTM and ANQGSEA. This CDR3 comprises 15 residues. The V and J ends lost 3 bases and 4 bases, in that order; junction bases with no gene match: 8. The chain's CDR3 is CSVDPGTGLPDTQYF. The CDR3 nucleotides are TGCAGCGTTGATCCCGGGACAGGGTTACCAGATACGCAGTATTTT.

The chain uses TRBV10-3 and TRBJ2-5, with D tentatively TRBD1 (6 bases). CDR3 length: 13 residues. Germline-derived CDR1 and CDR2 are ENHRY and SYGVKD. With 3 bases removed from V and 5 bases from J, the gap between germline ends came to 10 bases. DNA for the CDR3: TGTGCCATCAGTGAAGGGACAAGGGAGACCCAGTACTTC. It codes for CAISEGTRETQYF.

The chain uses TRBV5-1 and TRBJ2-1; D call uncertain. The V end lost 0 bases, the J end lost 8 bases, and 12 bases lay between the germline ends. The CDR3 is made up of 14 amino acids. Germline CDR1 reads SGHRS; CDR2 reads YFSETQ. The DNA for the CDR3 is TGCGCCAGCAGCTTGGAACGCTATGACTATGAGCAGTTCTTC. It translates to CASSLERYDYEQFF.

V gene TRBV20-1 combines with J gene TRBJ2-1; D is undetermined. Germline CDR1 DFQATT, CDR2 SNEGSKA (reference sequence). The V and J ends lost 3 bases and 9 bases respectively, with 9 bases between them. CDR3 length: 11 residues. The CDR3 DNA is TGCAGTGCTAGTAGAGAGAGTGAGCAGTTCTTC. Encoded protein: CSASRESEQFF.

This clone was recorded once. As DNA, the CDR3 is TGTGCCAGCGGACTAGTAGGCGGGGAGCTGTTTTTT. Encoded protein: CASGLVGGELFF. The V call is TRBV7-2, the J call TRBJ2-2; 7 bases align to TRBD2. The CDR3 runs to 12 residues. V dropped 8 bases and J dropped 7; count of bases not matched to a gene: 4. Germline V gene sequence: CDR1 SGHTA, CDR2 FQGNSA.

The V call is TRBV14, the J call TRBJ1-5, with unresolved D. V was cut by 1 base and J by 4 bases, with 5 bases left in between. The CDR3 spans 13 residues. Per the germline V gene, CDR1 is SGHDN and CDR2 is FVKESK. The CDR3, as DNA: TGTGCCAGCAGCCAAGCCGGGAATCAGCCCCAGCATTTT. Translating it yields CASSQAGNQPQHF.

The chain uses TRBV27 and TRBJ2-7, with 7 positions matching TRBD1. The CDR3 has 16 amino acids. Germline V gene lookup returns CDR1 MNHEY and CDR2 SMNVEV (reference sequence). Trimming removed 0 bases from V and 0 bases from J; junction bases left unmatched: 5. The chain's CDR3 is CASSLSRGGHSYEQYF. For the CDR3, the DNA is TGTGCCAGCAGTTTATCGAGAGGGGGCCACTCCTACGAGCAGTACTTC.

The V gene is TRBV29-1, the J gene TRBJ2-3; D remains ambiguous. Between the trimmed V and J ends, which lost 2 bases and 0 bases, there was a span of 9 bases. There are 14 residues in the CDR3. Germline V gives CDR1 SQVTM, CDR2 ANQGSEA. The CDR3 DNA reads TGCAGCGTTGAACTGGGCTTTAGCACAGATACGCAGTATTTT. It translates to CSVELGFSTDTQYF.

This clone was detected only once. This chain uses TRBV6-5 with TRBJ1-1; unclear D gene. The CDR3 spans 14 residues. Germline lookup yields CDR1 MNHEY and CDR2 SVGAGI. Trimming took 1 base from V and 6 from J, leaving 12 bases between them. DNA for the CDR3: TGTGCCAGCAGTTACTTAGGTGGTGGAGCTGAAGCTTTCTTT. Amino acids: CASSYLGGGAEAFF.

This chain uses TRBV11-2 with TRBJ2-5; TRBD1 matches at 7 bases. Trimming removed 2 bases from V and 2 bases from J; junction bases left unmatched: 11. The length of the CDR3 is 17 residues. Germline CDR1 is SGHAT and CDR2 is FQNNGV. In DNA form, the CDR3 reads TGTGCCAGCAGCTTAATCCTTCAATTGGGACAGCAAGAGACCCAGTACTTC. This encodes CASSLILQLGQQETQYF.

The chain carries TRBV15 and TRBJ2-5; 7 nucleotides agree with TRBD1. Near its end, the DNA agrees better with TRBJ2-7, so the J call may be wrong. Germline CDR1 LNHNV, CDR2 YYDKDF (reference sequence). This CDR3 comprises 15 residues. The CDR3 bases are TGTGCCACCAGCAGAGCTAAGGGACAGACCTACGAGCAGTACTTC. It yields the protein CATSRAKGQTYEQYF.

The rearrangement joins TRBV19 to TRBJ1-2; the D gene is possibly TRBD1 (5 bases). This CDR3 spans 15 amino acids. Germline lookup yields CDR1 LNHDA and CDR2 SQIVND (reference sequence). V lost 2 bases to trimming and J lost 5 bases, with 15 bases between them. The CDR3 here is CASSIFPTGKYGYTF. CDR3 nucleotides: TGTGCCAGTAGTATATTTCCCACAGGAAAATATGGCTACACCTTC. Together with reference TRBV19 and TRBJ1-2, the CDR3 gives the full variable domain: DGGITQSPKYLFRKEGQNVTLSCEQNLNHDAMYWYRQDPGQGLRLIYYSQIVNDFQKGDIAEGYSVSREKKESFPLTVTSAQKNPTAFYLCASSIFPTGKYGYTFGSGTRLTVV.

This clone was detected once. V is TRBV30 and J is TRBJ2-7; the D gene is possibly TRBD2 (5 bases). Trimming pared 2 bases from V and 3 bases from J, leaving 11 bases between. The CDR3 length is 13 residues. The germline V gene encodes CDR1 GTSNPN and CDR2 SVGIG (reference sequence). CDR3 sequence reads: CAWSTGVDYEQYF. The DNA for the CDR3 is TGTGCCTGGAGTACCGGGGTCGACTACGAGCAGTACTTC.

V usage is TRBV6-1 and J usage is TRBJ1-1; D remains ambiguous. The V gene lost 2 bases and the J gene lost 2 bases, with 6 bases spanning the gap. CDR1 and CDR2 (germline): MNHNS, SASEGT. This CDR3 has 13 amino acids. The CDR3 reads CASSEQVNTEAFF. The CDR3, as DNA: TGTGCCAGCAGTGAACAGGTCAACACTGAAGCTTTCTTT.

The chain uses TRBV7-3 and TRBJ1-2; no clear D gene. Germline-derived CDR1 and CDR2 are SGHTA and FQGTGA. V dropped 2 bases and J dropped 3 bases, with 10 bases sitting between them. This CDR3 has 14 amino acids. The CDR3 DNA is TGTGCCAGCAGCTTATCTGACACCGACTATGGCTACACCTTC. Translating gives CASSLSDTDYGYTF.

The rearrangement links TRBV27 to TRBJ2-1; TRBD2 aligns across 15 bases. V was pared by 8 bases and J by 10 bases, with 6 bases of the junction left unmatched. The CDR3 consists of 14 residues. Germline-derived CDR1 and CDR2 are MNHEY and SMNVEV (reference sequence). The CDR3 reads CASGLAGGSREQFF. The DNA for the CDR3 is TGTGCCAGCGGACTAGCGGGGGGGTCGCGGGAGCAGTTCTTC.

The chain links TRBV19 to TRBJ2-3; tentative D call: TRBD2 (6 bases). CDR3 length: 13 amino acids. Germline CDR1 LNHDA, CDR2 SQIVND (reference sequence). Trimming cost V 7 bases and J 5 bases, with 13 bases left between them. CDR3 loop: CASKGLLIDTQYF. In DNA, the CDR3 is TGTGCCAGTAAGGGACTTTTAATAGATACGCAGTATTTT.

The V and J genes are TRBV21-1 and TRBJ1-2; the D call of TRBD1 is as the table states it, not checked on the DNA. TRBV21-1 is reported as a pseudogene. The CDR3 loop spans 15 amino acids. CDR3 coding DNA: TGTGCCAGCAGCAACGGACAGGGAGGGACCTATGGCTACACCTTC. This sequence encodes CASSNGQGGTYGYTF.

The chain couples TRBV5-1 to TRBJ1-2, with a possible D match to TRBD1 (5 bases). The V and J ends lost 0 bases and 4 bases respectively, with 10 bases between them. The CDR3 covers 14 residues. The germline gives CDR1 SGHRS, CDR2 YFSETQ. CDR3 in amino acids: CASSLGQLVYGYTF. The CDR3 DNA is TGCGCCAGCAGCTTGGGACAGCTCGTCTATGGCTACACCTTC.